One and the same sample provided the 27 T cell receptor beta chains below, sequenced in a study of high-grade serous ovarian cancer treatment subgroups. The tumor samples were collected prior to definitive surgery or chemotherapy. Sequencing was performed with immunoSEQ multiplex PCR; in TCRdb, only in-frame clones are kept and a portion is missing. The table lists around 1,900 clones, roughly two thirds of them singletons. Sequenced material: tumor tissue. The source of these receptors is a human donor with high-grade serous ovarian cancer.

This chain joins TRBV7-9 and TRBJ2-5, with 10 bases lining up with TRBD2. The V gene end was trimmed by 2 bases and the J gene end by 3 bases; junction bases not matched to a gene: 0. The V gene's germline CDR1 is SEHNR and CDR2 FQNEAQ (reference sequence). The CDR3 has 14 amino acids. CDR3 sequence: CASSLLAGEETQYF. Written as DNA, the CDR3 is TGTGCCAGCAGCTTACTAGCGGGAGAAGAGACCCAGTACTTC. Supplemented by reference TRBV7-9 and TRBJ2-5, the full variable domain reads DTGVSQNPRHKITKRGQNVTFRCDPISEHNRLYWYRQTLGQGPEFLTYFQNEAQLEKSRLLSDRFSAERPKGSFSTLEIQRTEQGDSAMYLCASSLLAGEETQYFGPGTRLLVL.

This chain connects TRBV7-2 to TRBJ2-7; D may be TRBD2 (5 bases). V lost 1 base and J 4 bases, leaving 14 bases between the germline ends. CDR1 SGHTA and CDR2 FQGNSA come from the germline V gene. This CDR3 has 15 amino acids. The CDR3 is CASSLGGIPTYEQYF. CDR3 nucleotides: TGTGCCAGCAGCTTAGGAGGGATCCCCACTTACGAGCAGTACTTC.

This clone came up once. The chain carries TRBV27 and TRBJ1-1; D is unresolved. Trimming removed 7 bases at V and 0 bases at J, with 9 bases between. In germline, CDR1 is MNHEY, CDR2 SMNVEV (reference sequence). This CDR3 has 13 amino acids. CDR3 nucleotide sequence: TGTGCCAGCAAGCGGGGTATGAACACTGAAGCTTTCTTT. Residues: CASKRGMNTEAFF.

The chain joins TRBV29-1 to TRBJ2-5; D is possibly TRBD1 (5 bases). Trimming took 5 bases from V and 9 from J, leaving 22 bases between them. CDR1 and CDR2 from the germline V gene are SQVTM and ANQGSEA. The CDR3 totals 14 residues. The CDR3 nucleotides read TGCAGCGTTCAAAGAGGACAAACCCAAAGGGCCCAGTACTTC. Translation: CSVQRGQTQRAQYF. Full variable domain (remainder filled in from reference TRBV29-1 and TRBJ2-5): SAVISQKPSRDICQRGTSLTIQCQVDSQVTMMFWYRQQPGQSLTLIATANQGSEATYESGFVIDKFPISRPNLTFSTLTVSNMSPEDSSIYLCSVQRGQTQRAQYFGPGTRLLVL.

The J gene is TRBJ2-7, the V gene TRBV4-2, with D unclear. This CDR3 spans 15 amino acids. CDR1 and CDR2 (germline): LGHNA, YNFKEQ. With 0 bases removed from V and 2 bases from J, the gap between germline ends came to 11 bases. The DNA for the CDR3 is TGTGCCAGCAGCCAAGATAAGCCGGGTCCCTACGAGCAGTACTTC. This translates into CASSQDKPGPYEQYF.

This clone was seen a few times. J is TRBJ1-5 and V is TRBV19, with D perhaps matching TRBD1 (6 bases). The germline V gene has CDR1 LNHDA and CDR2 SQIVND (reference sequence). The V end lost 8 bases, the J end lost 5 bases, and 10 bases lay between the germline ends. There are 12 residues in the CDR3. CDR3: CASGQNHQPQHF. CDR3 nucleotides: TGTGCCAGTGGACAGAACCATCAGCCCCAGCATTTT.

J is TRBJ2-3 and V is TRBV7-9; TRBD1 matches at 7 bases. Germline V gives CDR1 SEHNR, CDR2 FQNEAQ (reference sequence). V lost 5 bases to trimming and J lost 0 bases; unmatched junction nucleotides: 5. CDR3 length: 15 amino acids. The CDR3, as DNA: TGTGCCAGCAGCCAAGGGACAGAGAGCACAGATACGCAGTATTTT. Translating gives CASSQGTESTDTQYF.

The chain joins TRBV6-6 to TRBJ2-4; D might be TRBD2 (5 bases). Looked up from germline, CDR1 is MNHNY and CDR2 is SVGAGI (reference sequence). The ends were cut back, 5 bases at V and 1 base at J, with 15 bases in the middle. This CDR3 has 16 amino acids. The DNA for the CDR3 is TGTGCCAGCAGTAGGGAGCGCCCCCCGGCCAAAAACATTCAGTACTTC. Amino acids: CASSRERPPAKNIQYF.

As for this clone: The identical CDR3 is also encoded by other nucleotide sequences in the sample. The chain recombines TRBV4-1 with TRBJ2-7; possibly TRBD1 or TRBD2 for D (5 bases each). The V gene lost 0 bases and the J gene lost 2 bases, with 11 bases spanning the gap. Germline V gives CDR1 MGHRA, CDR2 YSYEKL. The CDR3 consists of 15 residues. The CDR3 protein is CASSQDFPGPYEQYF. The DNA for the CDR3 is TGCGCCAGCAGCCAAGATTTTCCGGGACCCTACGAGCAGTACTTC.

The chain uses TRBV6-5 and TRBJ2-7; no definite D call. This CDR3 has 13 residues. V lost 2 bases to trimming and J lost 4 bases, with 9 bases between them. CDR1 is MNHEY and CDR2 is SVGAGI in the germline V gene. For the CDR3, the DNA is TGTGCCAGCAGTTACGAAGTGAAATACGAGCAGTACTTC. Protein product: CASSYEVKYEQYF.

The table lists this clone with a few counts. The chain joins TRBV10-3 to TRBJ2-1; 11 nucleotides agree with TRBD1. J lost 4 bases, V lost 10 bases, and 3 bases had no gene match. The CDR3 is made up of 13 amino acids. Germline-derived CDR1 and CDR2 are ENHRY and SYGVKD. The CDR3 reads CATGTGGYNEQFF. The DNA of the CDR3 is TGTGCCACCGGGACAGGGGGATACAATGAGCAGTTCTTC.

The chain joins TRBV2 to TRBJ1-2; possibly TRBD1 for D (5 bases). V was shortened by 2 bases and J by 10 bases, with 20 bases between the two germline ends. Germline CDR1 reads SNHLY; CDR2 reads FYNNEI. CDR3 size: 15 residues. CDR3 nucleotide sequence: TGTGCCAGCAGTGAATATTGGCAGGGACTAGACCCCTACACCTTC. This sequence encodes CASSEYWQGLDPYTF.

J is TRBJ1-1 and V is TRBV6-6; D unclear. This CDR3 is built from 16 residues. The germline V gene has CDR1 MNHNY and CDR2 SVGAGI (reference sequence). Trimming removed 6 bases from V and 4 bases from J, with 21 bases in between. The CDR3 region is CASRKGVFERSTEAFF. The CDR3 nucleotides read TGTGCCAGCAGGAAAGGCGTGTTTGAGAGAAGCACTGAAGCTTTCTTT.

CDR3 region: CASSLGNNSPLHF. CDR3 in DNA: TGTGCCAGTAGTTTAGGAAATAATTCACCCCTCCACTTT. V usage is TRBV19 and J usage is TRBJ1-6; D not resolved. Germline V gene sequence: CDR1 LNHDA, CDR2 SQIVND (reference sequence). This CDR3 region has 13 residues. V was shortened by 5 bases and J by 5 bases, with 7 bases between the two germline ends.

The V gene is TRBV5-6, the J gene TRBJ2-5, with D tentatively TRBD2 (5 bases). The CDR3 runs 15 residues. Germline-derived CDR1 and CDR2 are SGHDT and YYEEEE. Trimming stripped 4 bases from V and 4 bases from J, with 17 bases between. The CDR3 here is CASSLRRAGLETQYF. The CDR3 nucleotides are TGTGCCAGCAGCCTCCGTCGGGCGGGCCTAGAGACCCAGTACTTC. Filled out from reference TRBV5-6 and TRBJ2-5, the complete variable domain reads DAGVTQSPTHLIKTRGQQVTLRCSPKSGHDTVSWYQQALGQGPQFIFQYYEEEERQRGNFPDRFSGHQFPNYSSELNVNALLLGDSALYLCASSLRRAGLETQYFGPGTRLLVL.

J is TRBJ1-6 and V is TRBV6-5; TRBD1 is a possible D gene (5 bases). Trimming shortened V by 6 bases and J by 3 bases, and 9 bases separated the two germline ends. Germline CDR1 reads MNHEY; CDR2 reads SVGAGI. This CDR3 contains 14 residues. CDR3 residues: CASRPTDYNSPLHF. The CDR3 DNA reads as TGTGCCAGCAGACCGACAGACTATAATTCACCCCTCCACTTT.

The J gene is TRBJ1-1, the V gene TRBV29-1; D gene ambiguous. Trimming cost V 4 bases and J 2 bases, with 14 bases left between them. The CDR3 consists of 14 residues. The germline CDR1 and CDR2 sequences are SQVTM and ANQGSEA. The CDR3 loop reads CSVAQASFNTEAFF. The CDR3, as DNA: TGCAGCGTTGCCCAGGCCTCCTTTAACACTGAAGCTTTCTTT. Variable domain in full (rest from reference TRBV29-1 and TRBJ1-1): SAVISQKPSRDICQRGTSLTIQCQVDSQVTMMFWYRQQPGQSLTLIATANQGSEATYESGFVIDKFPISRPNLTFSTLTVSNMSPEDSSIYLCSVAQASFNTEAFFGQGTRLTVV.

This chain uses TRBV2 with TRBJ2-7; no clear D gene. Per germline, CDR1 SNHLY and CDR2 FYNNEI. The CDR3 contains 13 residues. V was cut by 6 bases and J by 2 bases, with 11 bases left in between. CDR3 nucleotide sequence: TGTGCCAGCAGCGACGGCGTGGCCTACGAGCAGTACTTC. Its translation is CASSDGVAYEQYF.

This clone showed up just once. The chain carries TRBV27 and TRBJ2-1, with TRBD2 identical over 7 bases. V lost 6 bases, J lost 7 bases, and 15 bases stayed unmatched. Germline CDR1 reads MNHEY; CDR2 reads SMNVEV (reference sequence). This CDR3 region has 16 residues. The DNA for the CDR3 is TGTGCCAGCAGCCCGAGAAGGGACTACCCAATTAATGAGCAGTTCTTC. Its protein is CASSPRRDYPINEQFF.

This rearrangement joins TRBV6-6 to TRBJ1-6; weak D call: TRBD1 (5 bases). The CDR3 is made up of 12 amino acids. Between the trimmed V and J ends, which lost 8 bases and 6 bases, there was a span of 8 bases. The V gene's germline CDR1 is MNHNY and CDR2 SVGAGI (reference sequence). CDR3 loop: CASGGSNSPLHF. CDR3 in DNA: TGTGCCAGCGGGGGTAGTAATTCACCCCTCCACTTT.

The genes are TRBV27 and TRBJ1-4, with 7 bases fitting TRBD1. The junction had 7 bases not matched to a gene; V was cut back by 3 bases and J by 6 bases. Germline V lookup: CDR1 MNHEY, CDR2 SMNVEV (reference sequence). The CDR3 has 15 amino acids. The DNA of the CDR3 is TGTGCCAGCAGTTTTCTTAAGACAGGGCATGAAAAACTGTTTTTT. Residues: CASSFLKTGHEKLFF.

This chain connects TRBV7-2 to TRBJ2-3; 9 positions agree with TRBD2. Germline V gives CDR1 SGHTA, CDR2 FQGNSA. This CDR3 comprises 16 residues. J gave up 2 bases and V 1 base, and 4 bases lay outside the gene matches. The CDR3 spells CASSLDWGLATDTQYF. The CDR3 DNA follows: TGTGCCAGCAGCTTAGATTGGGGACTAGCCACAGATACGCAGTATTTT.

This clone was seen only once. This sequence joins TRBV7-3 and TRBJ2-1; D may be TRBD2 (6 bases). CDR1 and CDR2 (germline): SGHTA, FQGTGA. The CDR3 spans 13 residues. The ends were cut back, 5 bases at V and 4 bases at J, with 9 bases in the middle. The CDR3 sequence is CASSAGPYNEQFF. The CDR3 bases are TGTGCCAGCAGCGCGGGACCTTACAATGAGCAGTTCTTC.

The V gene is TRBV11-1, the J gene TRBJ2-7, with 12 bases aligning to TRBD1. There are 15 residues in the CDR3. Trimming cost V 4 bases and J 6 bases; bases outside gene matches: 7. Germline-derived CDR1 and CDR2 are SGHAT and FQDESV (reference sequence). This CDR3 is CASSWGGTGGAEQYF. The CDR3 DNA sequence: TGTGCCAGCAGCTGGGGAGGGACAGGGGGCGCCGAGCAGTACTTC.

Of note for this clone: Other DNA sequences of this sample code for an identical CDR3. The CDR3 bases are TGTGCCTGGAGTGTGGCGGGCAATCAGCCCCAGCATTTT. Its protein product is CAWSVAGNQPQHF. The J gene is TRBJ1-5, the V gene TRBV30; D uncertain. CDR3 size: 13 residues. V lost 0 bases to trimming and J lost 2 bases, with 5 bases between them. Germline V gene data show CDR1 as GTSNPN and CDR2 as SVGIG (reference sequence).

The chain employs TRBV19 and TRBJ2-3; D is unresolved. V shed 1 base and J shed 0 bases, with 11 bases lying between them. This CDR3 has 16 residues. Looked up from germline, CDR1 is LNHDA and CDR2 is SQIVND (reference sequence). The CDR3 nucleotides are TGTGCCAGTAGTATAGTAGGCGGACCTAGCACAGATACGCAGTATTTT. Encoded protein: CASSIVGGPSTDTQYF.

V and J are TRBV7-9 and TRBJ2-7; 9 nucleotides line up with TRBD1. Looked up from germline, CDR1 is SEHNR and CDR2 is FQNEAQ (reference sequence). The V gene end was trimmed by 4 bases and the J gene end by 3 bases; junction bases not matched to a gene: 7. The length of the CDR3 is 15 residues. The CDR3 loop reads CASSSQGQGNYEQYF. In DNA, the CDR3 is TGTGCCAGCAGCTCCCAAGGACAGGGGAACTACGAGCAGTACTTC.